This T cell receptor (beta chain) is drawn from a study of OX40 agonist ivuxolimab in advanced cancers. Broadly, across the study: Ivuxolimab was an agonistic, fully human IgG2 monoclonal antibody directed against OX40 (CD134), a costimulatory receptor. Intravenous ivuxolimab was administered to patients every 2 weeks at six dose levels: 0.01, 0.1, 0.3, 1.5, 3 and 10 mg/kg. Among the approximately 50 dose-escalation patients, around 19 had hepatocellular carcinoma, 15 melanoma, 9 renal cell carcinoma and 9 head and neck cancer. A male proportion of almost 85% and a mean age of around 60 years, ranging from about 20 to 79, were recorded for the dose-escalation cohort. Prior anti-PD-1, anti-PD-L1 or anti-CTLA-4 therapy was permitted, and checkpoint inhibitors had been received by around 40% of dose-escalation patients. Partial responses occurred in three dose-escalation patients: two with cutaneous melanoma and one with hepatocellular carcinoma. The purpose of peripheral TCRbeta sequencing was to test whether ivuxolimab changed TCR sequence diversity and led to clonal T-cell expansion. The paper reports the monotherapy dose-escalation portion (N of about 51 patients) of the phase I ivuxolimab trial.

CDR1 SGHAT and CDR2 FQNNGV were looked up in the germline V gene. The CDR3 measures 15 amino acids from cysteine to phenylalanine. The kept DNA is CDR3 alone, 45 bases in frame from the first base. Germline trimming amounts to 5 bases on V and 8 bases on J, with 9 as the count of junction bases outside the gene matches. Points on this clone: No cognate antigen has been identified for it. Base-call qualities are not available, and no considerably larger clone is one nucleotide away.

Genomic DNA was extracted from sorted cells for sequencing of the TCRbeta CDR3 region. The immunoSEQ Assay was used to sequence the TCRbeta CDR3 regions. TCRdb re-hosts the immuneACCESS table, in-frame sequences only. Its copies lack some clones; in the studies checked, an unresolved V gene accounts for under half of them, and the cause for the rest is not known. The sample includes tens of thousands of clones, with 70% to 90% observed a single time. Of the sample, 2% to 2.5% falls within the top ten clones. What the study reported, not specific to this receptor: Clonal expansion of both CD4+ and CD8+ blood T cells was observed from baseline to week 6 at doses 0.1 to 3.0 mg/kg. The antigen specificity of the peripheral T cells that underwent clonal expansion was not determined. After ivuxolimab, CD8+ T cells had more expanded clones than CD4+ T cells on average. Partial responders in the 0.1-3.0 mg/kg groups had among the lowest normalized peripheral clonal expansion, especially among CD8+ T cells. Low levels of normalized T-cell clonal expansion were also shown by some nonresponding patients.

Patients with a history of autoimmune disease or receiving systemic immunosuppression were excluded from the trial. In every dose cohort, peripheral blood was drawn for TCR sequencing at baseline, cycle 4 day 1, and cycle 7 day 1. The samples were drawn from a first-in-human, open-label, multicenter phase I dose-escalation trial of ivuxolimab. Adults with locally advanced or metastatic melanoma, renal cell, hepatocellular, or head and neck squamous cell carcinoma were enrolled in the trial. CD4+ and CD8+ T cells were sorted separately from peripheral blood before TCR sequencing. The rearranged segments are TRBV11-2 and TRBJ2-1, with 10 middle bases fitting TRBD2. The clonotype originates from an adult with an advanced solid tumor such as melanoma, head and neck, liver or kidney cancer. Material: CD4+ or CD8+ T cells sorted from blood, obtained in a trial of the OX40 agonist ivuxolimab. The nucleotide sequence is given as TGTGCCAGCAGCACCCTAGCGGGAGTCGGGGATGAGCAGTTCTTC. This encodes CASSTLAGVGDEQFF.